The 29 T cell receptor beta chains below were found in one sample sequenced in a study of T cell responses to AZD1222 COVID-19 vaccine. TCRdb keeps only in-frame clones here, not all; method: immunoSEQ multiplex PCR. The sample lists 50,000 to 55,000 clones, around 84% seen once, with around 27% in the top ten. Sample: peripheral blood, taken on day 0 of AZD1222 vaccination. The receptors here all came from an adult in good health.

The J gene is TRBJ2-1, the V gene TRBV7-3; D remains ambiguous. CDR3 length: 14 amino acids. Trimming took off 5 bases at V and 0 bases at J, with 8 bases between the two ends. The germline V gene has CDR1 SGHTA and CDR2 FQGTGA. The CDR3 protein is CASSRGASYNEQFF. The CDR3 bases are TGTGCCAGCAGCAGAGGAGCCTCCTACAATGAGCAGTTCTTC.

The chain employs TRBV6-1 and TRBJ2-7, with 10 bases aligning to TRBD2. CDR3 size: 15 residues. J lost 3 bases, V lost 2 bases, and 4 bases had no gene match. CDR1 and CDR2 (germline): MNHNS, SASEGT. CDR3 in amino acids: CASSEFIAGGYEQYF. For the CDR3, the DNA is TGTGCCAGCAGTGAATTTATAGCGGGAGGCTACGAGCAGTACTTC.

The V and J genes are TRBV7-9 and TRBJ1-1; D call uncertain. Germline CDR1 SEHNR, CDR2 FQNEAQ (reference sequence). This CDR3 region has 12 residues. V was cut by 2 bases and J by 6 bases, with 7 bases left in between. CDR3 coding DNA: TGTGCCAGCAGCTTATCATGGCCTGAAGCTTTCTTT. Protein: CASSLSWPEAFF.

The chain recombines TRBV5-1 with TRBJ1-2; D not resolved. CDR1 and CDR2 from the germline V gene are SGHRS and YFSETQ. This CDR3 is 14 amino acids long. The ends were cut back, 4 bases at V and 0 bases at J, with 10 bases in the middle. CDR3 region: CASSQEGTNYGYTF. The DNA for the CDR3 is TGCGCCAGCAGCCAGGAGGGTACTAACTATGGCTACACCTTC.

This rearrangement joins TRBV18 to TRBJ2-3, with D possibly matching TRBD2 (5 bases). The V gene lost 4 bases and the J gene lost 2 bases, with 10 bases spanning the gap. The length of the CDR3 is 14 residues. Germline lookup yields CDR1 KGHSH and CDR2 LQKENI. The CDR3 sequence: CASSLDFNTDTQYF. CDR3 nucleotide sequence: TGTGCCAGCTCACTGGACTTCAACACAGATACGCAGTATTTT.

The chain joins TRBV2 to TRBJ2-5; possibly TRBD1 for D (7 bases). The germline V and J ends were trimmed by 7 bases and 7 bases, with 22 bases remaining between them. The germline gives CDR1 SNHLY, CDR2 FYNNEI. The CDR3 sequence is 15 residues long. This CDR3 reads CASTGDSGYSGTQYF. CDR3 coding DNA: TGTGCCAGCACGGGGGACAGCGGCTATTCCGGGACCCAGTACTTC.

The chain links TRBV2 to TRBJ1-4; no clear D. Trimming stripped 1 base from V and 4 bases from J, with 10 bases between. The CDR3 spans 15 residues. Germline V gene data show CDR1 as SNHLY and CDR2 as FYNNEI. CDR3 residues: CASSEGGGDNEKLFF. The CDR3 region has the DNA TGTGCCAGCAGTGAAGGCGGCGGAGATAATGAAAAACTGTTTTTT.

This clone was seen only a few times. J is TRBJ1-2 and V is TRBV14; D is perhaps TRBD1 (6 bases). V was trimmed by 0 bases and J by 7 bases, leaving 6 bases between them. Germline V CDR1 and CDR2: SGHDN, FVKESK. The CDR3 is 12 residues long. The CDR3 loop reads CASSQDRGGYTF. The DNA for the CDR3 is TGTGCCAGCAGCCAAGACAGGGGTGGCTACACCTTC. The complete variable domain, with remaining parts taken from reference TRBV14 and TRBJ1-2, reads EAGVTQFPSHSVIEKGQTVTLRCDPISGHDNLYWYRRVMGKEIKFLLHFVKESKQDESGMPNNRFLAERTGGTYSTLKVQPAELEDSGVYFCASSQDRGGYTFGSGTRLTVV.

The chain has TRBV7-2 and TRBJ2-2; unclear D gene. With 5 bases removed from V and 2 bases from J, the gap between germline ends came to 6 bases. The CDR3 contains 13 residues. CDR1 is SGHTA, CDR2 FQGNSA, per germline. Here the CDR3 reads CASSTSNTGELFF. Written as DNA, the CDR3 is TGTGCCAGCAGCACAAGTAACACCGGGGAGCTGTTTTTT.

The V and J genes are TRBV10-2 and TRBJ2-1; 10 bases are shared with TRBD2. CDR3 size: 15 residues. V lost 5 bases and J lost 8; bases outside the gene matches: 9. Germline lookup yields CDR1 WSHSY and CDR2 SAAADI. CDR3 nucleotides: TGCGCCAGCAGTAACCTAGCGGGAGCCAACCATGAGCAGTTCTTC. As protein: CASSNLAGANHEQFF.

V is TRBV7-9 and J is TRBJ2-5; D not certain. V was cut by 2 bases and J by 3 bases, with 19 bases left in between. This CDR3 is 17 amino acids long. Germline V gene lookup returns CDR1 SEHNR and CDR2 FQNEAQ (reference sequence). For the CDR3, the DNA is TGTGCCAGCAGCTTAAGGTCCCGAGTTTTGAAGGAAGAGACCCAGTACTTC. This encodes CASSLRSRVLKEETQYF.

The chain carries TRBV19 and TRBJ2-2; the D is unclear. The CDR3 covers 13 residues. V lost 7 bases, J lost 0 bases, and 6 bases lay in between. The germline CDR1 and CDR2 sequences are LNHDA and SQIVND (reference sequence). The CDR3 here is CASTNPNTGELFF. For the CDR3, the DNA is TGTGCCAGTACGAACCCGAACACCGGGGAGCTGTTTTTT.

This rearrangement joins TRBV30 to TRBJ2-2; 12 positions agree with TRBD2. CDR3 length: 21 residues. Germline V gene sequence: CDR1 GTSNPN, CDR2 SVGIG (reference sequence). V trimming: 4 bases; J trimming: 7 bases; junction bases outside the gene matches: 25. Here the CDR3 reads CAWIPAAGALLAGGGNGELFF. Here the CDR3 DNA reads TGTGCCTGGATCCCCGCGGCAGGGGCTTTACTAGCGGGAGGCGGGAACGGGGAGCTGTTTTTT.

This clone was counted only a few times. The V gene is TRBV28, the J gene TRBJ2-7, with 10 bases lining up with TRBD1. CDR1 MDHEN and CDR2 SYDVKM come from the germline V gene. V trimming: 6 bases; J trimming: 6 bases; junction bases outside the gene matches: 8. This CDR3 comprises 14 residues. The CDR3 region has the DNA TGTGCCAGCAGGTACAGACAGGGGGCAGGCGAGCAGTACTTC. Translating it yields CASRYRQGAGEQYF.

The V and J genes are TRBV7-2 and TRBJ2-7; D gene uncertain. In germline, CDR1 is SGHTA, CDR2 FQGNSA. Trimming removed 0 bases from V and 2 bases from J, with 8 bases in between. The CDR3 has 14 residues. CDR3 in DNA: TGTGCCAGCAGCTTAGCGGCCTCTCCCTACGAGCAGTACTTC. Translated, it gives CASSLAASPYEQYF. Drawing the rest from reference TRBV7-2 and TRBJ2-7, the complete variable domain is GAGVSQSPSNKVTEKGKDVELRCDPISGHTALYWYRQSLGQGLEFLIYFQGNSAPDKSGLPSDRFSAERTGGSVSTLTIQRTQQEDSAVYLCASSLAASPYEQYFGPGTRLTVT.

This sequence joins TRBV7-2 and TRBJ2-7, with 9 bases aligning to TRBD2. The V segment lost 1 base and the J segment 0 bases; nucleotides outside the gene matches: 7. Germline CDR1 and CDR2: SGHTA and FQGNSA. This CDR3 is 17 amino acids long. For the CDR3, the DNA is TGTGCCAGCAGCTTAGGACTAGCGGAACCGAGCTCCTACGAGCAGTACTTC. Its protein is CASSLGLAEPSSYEQYF. Drawing the rest from reference TRBV7-2 and TRBJ2-7, the complete variable domain is GAGVSQSPSNKVTEKGKDVELRCDPISGHTALYWYRQSLGQGLEFLIYFQGNSAPDKSGLPSDRFSAERTGGSVSTLTIQRTQQEDSAVYLCASSLGLAEPSSYEQYFGPGTRLTVT.

The J gene is TRBJ1-6, the V gene TRBV18; tentative D call: TRBD1 (5 bases). The CDR3 totals 17 residues. CDR1 and CDR2 (germline): KGHSH, LQKENI. V lost 0 bases, J lost 7 bases, and 16 bases lay in between. Here the CDR3 reads CASSPPDSVGGNSPLHF. CDR3 in DNA: TGTGCCAGCTCACCACCCGACAGTGTTGGGGGAAATTCACCCCTCCACTTT.

This rearrangement joins TRBV28 to TRBJ1-1; D is undetermined. Trimming pared 10 bases from V and 3 bases from J, leaving 18 bases between. Per germline, CDR1 MDHEN and CDR2 SYDVKM. CDR3 length: 14 amino acids. CDR3 region: CAIKIGPEDTEAFF. In DNA form, the CDR3 reads TGTGCCATCAAAATAGGCCCGGAGGACACTGAAGCTTTCTTT.

V and J are TRBV18 and TRBJ2-7; D possibly corresponds to TRBD1 (7 bases). The CDR3 extends over 13 amino acids. The germline CDR1 and CDR2 sequences are KGHSH and LQKENI. Trimming shortened V by 5 bases and J by 11 bases, and 19 bases separated the two germline ends. The CDR3 DNA is TGTGCCAGCTCAGAGATAAGACAGGGCGGGGAGTACTTC. This encodes CASSEIRQGGEYF.

The J gene is TRBJ2-7, the V gene TRBV7-7, with D perhaps being TRBD1 or TRBD2 (5 bases each). Deletions cut 3 bases from V and 0 bases from J, with 12 bases between. The CDR3 has 15 amino acids. Germline loops: CDR1 SSHAT, CDR2 FNYEAQ (reference sequence). CDR3 nucleotides: TGTGCCAGCAGCTTGGGACCGACGAGCTCCTACGAGCAGTACTTC. Residues: CASSLGPTSSYEQYF.

CDR3 in amino acids: CASSSPGEESYEQYF. For the CDR3, the DNA is TGTGCCAGCAGTTCCCCGGGGGAGGAATCCTACGAGCAGTACTTC. The gene calls are TRBV28 and TRBJ2-7; D is perhaps TRBD2 (6 bases). Trimming shortened V by 4 bases and J by 1 base, and 14 bases separated the two germline ends. Germline CDR1 and CDR2: MDHEN and SYDVKM. The CDR3 is 15 amino acids. Full variable domain (outside the CDR3, taken from reference TRBV28 and TRBJ2-7): DVKVTQSSRYLVKRTGEKVFLECVQDMDHENMFWYRQDPGLGLRLIYFSYDVKMKEKGDIPEGYSVSREKKERFSLILESASTNQTSMYLCASSSPGEESYEQYFGPGTRLTVT.

In its sample, this clone is medium-sized. The CDR3 reads CASSQLVWRGPPGELFF. The CDR3 DNA is TGTGCCAGCTCACAACTGGTTTGGAGGGGACCTCCCGGGGAGCTGTTTTTT. The genes are TRBV18 and TRBJ2-2, with D possibly being TRBD2 (6 bases). Trimming took off 4 bases at V and 6 bases at J, with 21 bases between the two ends. The germline V gene encodes CDR1 KGHSH and CDR2 LQKENI. This CDR3 is built from 17 residues.

This rearrangement joins TRBV19 to TRBJ2-1; 10 bases map to TRBD2. The CDR3 is 15 residues long. Germline V lookup: CDR1 LNHDA, CDR2 SQIVND (reference sequence). J was trimmed by 7 bases and V by 5 bases; bases with no gene match: 8. The CDR3 spells CASSHLAGDRNEQFF. The CDR3 DNA sequence: TGTGCCAGTAGTCATCTAGCGGGAGATCGAAATGAGCAGTTCTTC.

The chain couples TRBV9 to TRBJ2-3; D is perhaps TRBD1 or TRBD2 (6 bases each). CDR1 is SGDLS and CDR2 is YYNGEE in the germline V gene. Trimming took off 4 bases at V and 6 bases at J, with 18 bases between the two ends. This CDR3 has 15 amino acids. The CDR3 region is CASSSEGGSGDTQYF. CDR3 bases: TGTGCCAGCAGCTCAGAAGGGGGGTCAGGGGATACGCAGTATTTT.

V is TRBV5-1 and J is TRBJ1-2, with 10 bases aligning to TRBD1. Germline trimming cut 0 bases from V and 6 bases from J; bases unmatched to any gene: 5. Germline V lookup: CDR1 SGHRS, CDR2 YFSETQ. The CDR3 spans 15 residues. For the CDR3, the DNA is TGCGCCAGCAGCTTGGGACAGGGGGCAGGGGATGGCTACACCTTC. Protein product: CASSLGQGAGDGYTF.

V and J are TRBV4-2 and TRBJ2-7; D may match TRBD1 or TRBD2 (5 bases each). The CDR3 is made up of 16 amino acids. Germline V CDR1 and CDR2: LGHNA, YNFKEQ. The V and J ends lost 0 bases and 5 bases respectively, with 17 bases between them. The CDR3 sequence is CASSQDVGELLHEQYF. In DNA, the CDR3 is TGTGCCAGCAGCCAAGATGTGGGGGAACTCCTCCACGAGCAGTACTTC.

This clone was seen only once. The CDR3 is CASSQDTRPISGNTIYF. CDR3 coding DNA: TGTGCCAGCAGCCAAGATACCAGGCCGATCTCTGGAAACACCATATATTTT. The chain is built from TRBV3-1 (or the pseudogene TRBV3-2) and TRBJ1-3; D is unresolved. This CDR3 contains 17 residues. Germline V CDR1 and CDR2: LGHDT, YNNKEL (reference sequence). V was cut by 0 bases and J by 0 bases, with 12 bases left in between.

The chain links TRBV3-1 (or the pseudogene TRBV3-2) to TRBJ2-4, with D unclear. There are 14 residues in the CDR3. V lost 0 bases, J lost 8 bases, and 11 bases lay in between. The germline CDR1 and CDR2 sequences are LGHDT and YNNKEL (reference sequence). The CDR3 sequence is CASSQDSTWDIQYF. CDR3 bases: TGTGCCAGCAGCCAAGATTCGACGTGGGACATTCAGTACTTC.

This clone was picked up many times. The rearrangement joins TRBV15 to TRBJ2-7; maybe TRBD2 (5 bases). The CDR3 runs to 15 residues. Germline lookup yields CDR1 LNHNV and CDR2 YYDKDF (reference sequence). Deletions cut 6 bases from V and 0 bases from J, with 15 bases between. DNA of the CDR3: TGTGCCACCAGGGCGGGCGAGGGCTTCTCCTACGAGCAGTACTTC. Protein product: CATRAGEGFSYEQYF.